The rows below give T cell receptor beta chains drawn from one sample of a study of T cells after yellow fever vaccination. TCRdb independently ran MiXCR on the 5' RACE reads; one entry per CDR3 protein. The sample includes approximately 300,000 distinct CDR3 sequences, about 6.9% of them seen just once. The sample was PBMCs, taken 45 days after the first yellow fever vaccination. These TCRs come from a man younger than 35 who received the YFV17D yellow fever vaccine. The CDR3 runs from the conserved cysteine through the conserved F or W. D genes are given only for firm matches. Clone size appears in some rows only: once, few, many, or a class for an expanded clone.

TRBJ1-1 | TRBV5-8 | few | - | CASSLQRANTEAFF | TGTGCCAGCAGCTTACAGCGGGCTAACACTGAAGCTTTCTTT
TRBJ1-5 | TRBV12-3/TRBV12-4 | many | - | CATGTNSNQPQHF | TGTGCCACCGGTACAAATAGCAATCAGCCCCAGCATTTT
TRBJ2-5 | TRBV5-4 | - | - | CASSLIGLMGETQYF | TGTGCCAGCAGCTTAATCGGCCTCATGGGGGAGACCCAGTACTTC
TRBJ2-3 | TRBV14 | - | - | CASSQGPGALGTDTQYF | TGTGCCAGCAGCCAAGGTCCGGGGGCCCTCGGCACAGATACGCAGTATTTT
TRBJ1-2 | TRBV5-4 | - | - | CASSLRWTWSQGYTF | TGTGCCAGCAGCTTGCGCTGGACATGGAGCCAAGGCTACACCTTC
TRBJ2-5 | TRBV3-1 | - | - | CASSQDLHRQETQYF | TGTGCCAGCAGCCAAGATCTACACAGGCAAGAGACCCAGTACTTC
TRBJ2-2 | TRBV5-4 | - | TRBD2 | CASSPPGLAGTGELFF | TGTGCCAGCAGTCCTCCGGGACTAGCGGGCACCGGGGAGCTGTTTTTT
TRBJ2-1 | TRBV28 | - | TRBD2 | CASSLFLLAGDLYNEQFF | TGTGCCAGCAGTTTATTCCTCCTAGCGGGGGACCTTTACAATGAGCAGTTCTTC
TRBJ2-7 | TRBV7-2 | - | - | CASSWGDSVSYEQYF | TGTGCCAGCAGCTGGGGGGACTCTGTTTCCTACGAGCAGTACTTC
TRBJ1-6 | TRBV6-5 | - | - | CASSYSTGESDSPLHF | TGTGCCAGCAGTTACTCGACTGGGGAGTCGGATTCACCCCTCCACTTT
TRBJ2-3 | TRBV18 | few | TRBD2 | CASSPLGSGGSRTDTQYF | TGTGCCAGCTCACCGTTGGGGAGCGGGGGGTCCCGCACAGATACGCAGTATTTT
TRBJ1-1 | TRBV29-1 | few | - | CSVGAVGTEAFF | TGCAGCGTTGGCGCGGTAGGGACTGAAGCTTTCTTT
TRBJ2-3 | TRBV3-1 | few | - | CASSQVGDTDTQYF | TGTGCCAGCAGCCAAGTGGGTGACACAGATACGCAGTATTTT
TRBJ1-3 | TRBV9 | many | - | CASSASLRGAHGNTIYF | TGTGCCAGCAGCGCCTCACTCCGGGGGGCGCACGGAAACACCATATATTTT
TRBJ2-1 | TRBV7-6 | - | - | CASSLAEKAPIPPNEQFF | TGTGCCAGCAGCTTAGCAGAGAAGGCCCCCATTCCCCCCAATGAGCAGTTCTTC
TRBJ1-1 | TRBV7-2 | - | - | CASSPVDSEAFF | TGTGCCAGCAGCCCAGTAGACAGTGAAGCTTTCTTT
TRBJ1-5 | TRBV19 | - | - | CASSIGKVSGQPQHF | TGTGCCAGTAGTATAGGGAAGGTTTCGGGTCAGCCCCAGCATTTT
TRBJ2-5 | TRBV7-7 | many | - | CASSDKTGRTETQYF | TGTGCCAGCAGCGATAAGACGGGCCGTACGGAGACCCAGTACTTC
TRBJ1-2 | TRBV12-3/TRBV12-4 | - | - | CASSPGTGRERYGYTF | TGTGCCAGCAGCCCGGGAACGGGAAGGGAGAGGTATGGCTACACCTTC
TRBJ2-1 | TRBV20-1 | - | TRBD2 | CSARVAGGLNEQFF | TGCAGTGCTAGAGTTGCGGGGGGGCTCAATGAGCAGTTCTTC
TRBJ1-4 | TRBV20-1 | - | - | CSAPKGDGDREKLFF | TGCAGTGCCCCGAAGGGTGACGGGGATCGGGAAAAACTGTTTTTT
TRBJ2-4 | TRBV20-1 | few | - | CSAQTGAVAKNIQYF | TGCAGTGCTCAGACCGGGGCGGTAGCCAAAAACATTCAGTACTTC
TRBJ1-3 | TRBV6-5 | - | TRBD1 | CASSSWTGKVGNTIYF | TGTGCCAGCAGTTCCTGGACAGGGAAAGTAGGAAACACCATATATTTT
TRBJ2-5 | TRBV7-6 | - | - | CASTFRTGQQETQYF | TGTGCCAGCACCTTTAGAACGGGACAACAAGAGACCCAGTACTTC
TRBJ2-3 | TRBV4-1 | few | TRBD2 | CASSQGAAGGVDTQYF | TGCGCCAGCAGCCAAGGCGCGGCGGGGGGAGTAGATACGCAGTATTTT
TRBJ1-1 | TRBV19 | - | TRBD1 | CASKQGALSEAFF | TGTGCCAGTAAACAGGGGGCATTATCTGAAGCTTTCTTT
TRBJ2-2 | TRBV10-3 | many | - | CAIPRGGNTGELFF | TGTGCCATTCCGAGGGGGGGGAACACCGGGGAGCTGTTTTTT
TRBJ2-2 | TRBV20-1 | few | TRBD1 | CSARDRVGYTGELFF | TGCAGTGCTCGGGACAGGGTGGGGTACACCGGGGAGCTGTTTTTT
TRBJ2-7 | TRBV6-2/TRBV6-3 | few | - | CASRSSRHYEQYF | TGTGCCAGCAGAAGTTCACGGCACTACGAGCAGTACTTC
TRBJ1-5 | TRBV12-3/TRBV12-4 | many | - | CASSSQGRESNQPQHF | TGTGCCAGCAGTTCCCAGGGGAGGGAGAGCAATCAGCCCCAGCATTTT
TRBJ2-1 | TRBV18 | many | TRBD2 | CASSPQGGQQFF | TGTGCCAGCTCACCGCAGGGAGGGCAGCAGTTCTTC
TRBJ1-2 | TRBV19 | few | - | CASSADGEPSYGYTF | TGTGCCAGTAGTGCGGACGGAGAACCTTCCTATGGCTACACCTTC
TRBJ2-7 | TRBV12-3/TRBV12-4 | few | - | CASSFERTEQYF | TGTGCCAGCAGTTTCGAGAGAACCGAGCAGTACTTC
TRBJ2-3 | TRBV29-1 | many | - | CSVLVVSRDTQYF | TGCAGCGTTTTGGTAGTCTCTCGAGATACGCAGTATTTT
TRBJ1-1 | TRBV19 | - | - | CASSINAVGSSEAFF | TGTGCCAGTAGTATTAATGCAGTCGGGTCTTCTGAAGCTTTCTTT
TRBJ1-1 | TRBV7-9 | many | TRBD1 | CASSDRVNTEAFF | TGTGCCAGCAGCGACAGGGTGAACACTGAAGCTTTCTTT